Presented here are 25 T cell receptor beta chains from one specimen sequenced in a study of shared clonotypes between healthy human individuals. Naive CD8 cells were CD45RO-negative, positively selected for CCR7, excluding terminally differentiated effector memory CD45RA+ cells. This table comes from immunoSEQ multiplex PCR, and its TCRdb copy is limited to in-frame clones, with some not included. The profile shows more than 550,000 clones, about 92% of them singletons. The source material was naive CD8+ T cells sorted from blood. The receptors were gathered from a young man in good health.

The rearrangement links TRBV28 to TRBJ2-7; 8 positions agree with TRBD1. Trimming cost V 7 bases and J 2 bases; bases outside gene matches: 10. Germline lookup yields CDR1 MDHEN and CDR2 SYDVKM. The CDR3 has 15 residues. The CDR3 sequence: CASTFWGQATYEQYF. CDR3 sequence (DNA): TGTGCCAGCACTTTTTGGGGACAGGCTACCTACGAGCAGTACTTC.

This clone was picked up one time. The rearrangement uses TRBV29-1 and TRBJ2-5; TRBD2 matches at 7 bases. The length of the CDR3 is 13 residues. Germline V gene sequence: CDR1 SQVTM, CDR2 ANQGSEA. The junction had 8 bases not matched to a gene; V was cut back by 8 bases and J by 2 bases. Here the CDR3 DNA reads TGCAGCCTAGCGGATACGGATCAAGAGACCCAGTACTTC. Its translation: CSLADTDQETQYF.

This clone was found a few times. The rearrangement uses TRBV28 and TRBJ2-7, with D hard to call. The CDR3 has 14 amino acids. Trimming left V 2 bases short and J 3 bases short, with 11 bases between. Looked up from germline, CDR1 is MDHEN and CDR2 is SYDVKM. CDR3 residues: CASSLGQTRYEQYF. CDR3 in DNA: TGTGCCAGCAGTTTAGGGCAGACTCGCTACGAGCAGTACTTC. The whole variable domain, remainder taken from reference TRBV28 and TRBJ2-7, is DVKVTQSSRYLVKRTGEKVFLECVQDMDHENMFWYRQDPGLGLRLIYFSYDVKMKEKGDIPEGYSVSREKKERFSLILESASTNQTSMYLCASSLGQTRYEQYFGPGTRLTVT.

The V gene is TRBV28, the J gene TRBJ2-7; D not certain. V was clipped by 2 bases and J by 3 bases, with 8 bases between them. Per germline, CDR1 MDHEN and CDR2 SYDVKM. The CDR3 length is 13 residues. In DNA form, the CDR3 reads TGTGCCAGCAGTTTAGACGACCTCTACGAGCAGTACTTC. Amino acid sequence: CASSLDDLYEQYF.

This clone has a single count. The CDR3: CASSDSEGSNYGYTF. CDR3 DNA sequence: TGTGCCAGCAGTGATAGCGAGGGGTCTAACTATGGCTACACCTTC. The rearrangement joins TRBV6-4 to TRBJ1-2; maybe TRBD1 (5 bases). In germline, CDR1 is MRHNA, CDR2 SNTAGT. The germline V and J ends were trimmed by 3 bases and 0 bases, with 11 bases remaining between them. The CDR3 is 15 residues long.

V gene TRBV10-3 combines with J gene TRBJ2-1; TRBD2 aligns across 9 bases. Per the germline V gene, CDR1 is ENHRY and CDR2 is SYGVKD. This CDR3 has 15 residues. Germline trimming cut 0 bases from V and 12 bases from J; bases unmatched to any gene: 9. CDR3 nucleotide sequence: TGTGCCATCAGTGAGTCCCCGGGACTAGCTTTCGGGCAGTTCTTC. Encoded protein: CAISESPGLAFGQFF.

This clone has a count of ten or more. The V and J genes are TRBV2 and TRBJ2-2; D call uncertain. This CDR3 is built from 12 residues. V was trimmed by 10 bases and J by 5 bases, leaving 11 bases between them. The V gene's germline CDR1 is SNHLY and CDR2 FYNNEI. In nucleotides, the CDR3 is TGTGCCATCGGAGTATATACCGGGGAGCTGTTTTTT. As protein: CAIGVYTGELFF.

The CDR3: CASSQVDPDRVKYYEQYF. As DNA, the CDR3 is TGCGCCAGCAGCCAAGTAGATCCCGACAGGGTGAAATACTACGAGCAGTACTTC. The chain uses TRBV4-3 and TRBJ2-7, with 7 bases matching TRBD1. Germline values: CDR1 LGHNA, CDR2 YSLEER. The CDR3 length is 18 residues. V was pared by 1 base and J by 3 bases, with 15 bases of the junction left unmatched.

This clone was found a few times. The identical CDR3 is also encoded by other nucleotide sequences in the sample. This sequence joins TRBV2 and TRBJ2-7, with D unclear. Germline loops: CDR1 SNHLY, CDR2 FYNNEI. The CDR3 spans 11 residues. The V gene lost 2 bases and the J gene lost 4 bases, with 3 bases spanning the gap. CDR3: CASSETYEQYF. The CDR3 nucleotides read TGTGCCAGCAGTGAAACGTACGAGCAGTACTTC.

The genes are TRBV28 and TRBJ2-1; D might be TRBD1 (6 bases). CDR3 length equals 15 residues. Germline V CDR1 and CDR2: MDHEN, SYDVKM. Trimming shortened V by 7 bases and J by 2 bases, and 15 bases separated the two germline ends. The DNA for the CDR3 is TGTGCCAGCACTTCAAGTGGGGGCACCTACAATGAGCAGTTCTTC. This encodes CASTSSGGTYNEQFF.

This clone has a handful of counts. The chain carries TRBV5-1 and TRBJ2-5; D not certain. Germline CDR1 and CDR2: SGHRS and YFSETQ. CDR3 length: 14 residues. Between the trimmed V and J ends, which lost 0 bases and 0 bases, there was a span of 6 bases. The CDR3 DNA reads TGCGCCAGCAGCTTGGTAGGGAACCAAGAGACCCAGTACTTC. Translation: CASSLVGNQETQYF.

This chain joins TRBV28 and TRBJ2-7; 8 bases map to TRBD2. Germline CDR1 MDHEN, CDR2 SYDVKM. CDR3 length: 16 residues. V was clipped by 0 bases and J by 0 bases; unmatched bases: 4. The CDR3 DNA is TGTGCCAGCAGTTTATGGCCGACTAGCGTCTCCTACGAGCAGTACTTC. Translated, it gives CASSLWPTSVSYEQYF. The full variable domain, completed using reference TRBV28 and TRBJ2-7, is DVKVTQSSRYLVKRTGEKVFLECVQDMDHENMFWYRQDPGLGLRLIYFSYDVKMKEKGDIPEGYSVSREKKERFSLILESASTNQTSMYLCASSLWPTSVSYEQYFGPGTRLTVT.

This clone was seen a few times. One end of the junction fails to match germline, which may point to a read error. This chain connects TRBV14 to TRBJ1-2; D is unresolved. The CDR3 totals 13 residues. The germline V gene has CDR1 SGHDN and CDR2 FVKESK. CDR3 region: CASRQGMDYGYTF. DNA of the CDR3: TGTGCCAGCAGGCAAGGGATGGACTATGGCTACACCTTC.

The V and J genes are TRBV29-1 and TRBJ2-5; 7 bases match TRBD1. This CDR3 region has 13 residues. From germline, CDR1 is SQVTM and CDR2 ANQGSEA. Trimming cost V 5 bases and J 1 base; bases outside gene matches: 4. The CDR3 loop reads CSVHGDSQETQYF. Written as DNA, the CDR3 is TGCAGCGTTCATGGGGACAGCCAAGAGACCCAGTACTTC.

The CDR3 protein is CASSFNSNQPQHF. The CDR3 DNA sequence: TGCGCCAGCAGCTTTAACAGCAATCAGCCCCAGCATTTT. The rearrangement links TRBV5-1 to TRBJ1-5; D not certain. CDR3 size: 13 residues. CDR1 and CDR2 from the germline V gene are SGHRS and YFSETQ. V was cut by 2 bases and J by 1 base, with 4 bases left in between.

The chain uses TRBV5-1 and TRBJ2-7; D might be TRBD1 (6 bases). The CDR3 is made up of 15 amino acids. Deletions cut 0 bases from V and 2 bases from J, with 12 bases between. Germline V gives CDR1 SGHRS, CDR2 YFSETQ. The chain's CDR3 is CASSLVTGPAYEQYF. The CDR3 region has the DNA TGCGCCAGCAGCTTGGTGACAGGTCCTGCCTACGAGCAGTACTTC. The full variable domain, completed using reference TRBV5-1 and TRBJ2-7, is KAGVTQTPRYLIKTRGQQVTLSCSPISGHRSVSWYQQTPGQGLQFLFEYFSETQRNKGNFPGRFSGRQFSNSRSEMNVSTLELGDSALYLCASSLVTGPAYEQYFGPGTRLTVT.

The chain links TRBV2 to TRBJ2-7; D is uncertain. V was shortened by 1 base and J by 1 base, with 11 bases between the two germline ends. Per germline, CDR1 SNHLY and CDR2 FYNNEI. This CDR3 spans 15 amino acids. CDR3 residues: CASSEGIARSYEQYF. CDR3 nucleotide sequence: TGTGCCAGCAGTGAAGGAATAGCAAGATCCTACGAGCAGTACTTC.

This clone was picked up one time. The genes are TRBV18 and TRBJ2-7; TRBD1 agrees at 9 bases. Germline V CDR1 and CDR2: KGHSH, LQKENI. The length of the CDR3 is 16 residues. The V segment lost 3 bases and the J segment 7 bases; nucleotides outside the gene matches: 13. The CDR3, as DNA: TGTGCCAGCTCACCTGCCCCGGGACAGGGACATCGTGAGCAGTACTTC. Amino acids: CASSPAPGQGHREQYF.

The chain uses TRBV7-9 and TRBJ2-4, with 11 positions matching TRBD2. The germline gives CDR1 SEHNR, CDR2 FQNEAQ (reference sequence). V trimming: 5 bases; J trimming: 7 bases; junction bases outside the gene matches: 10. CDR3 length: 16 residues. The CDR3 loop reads CASSAVSGRAANIQYF. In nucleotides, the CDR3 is TGTGCCAGCAGCGCGGTTAGCGGGAGGGCCGCGAACATTCAGTACTTC. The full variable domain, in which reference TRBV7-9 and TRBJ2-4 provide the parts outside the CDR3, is DTGVSQNPRHKITKRGQNVTFRCDPISEHNRLYWYRQTLGQGPEFLTYFQNEAQLEKSRLLSDRFSAERPKGSFSTLEIQRTEQGDSAMYLCASSAVSGRAANIQYFGAGTRLSVL.

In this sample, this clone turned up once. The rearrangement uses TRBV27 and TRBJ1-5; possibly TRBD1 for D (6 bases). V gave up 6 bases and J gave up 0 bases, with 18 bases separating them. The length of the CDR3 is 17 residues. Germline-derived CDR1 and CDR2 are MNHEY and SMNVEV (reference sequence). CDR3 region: CASRPLDRSYSNQPQHF. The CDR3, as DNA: TGTGCCAGCAGACCCCTCGACAGGAGTTATAGCAATCAGCCCCAGCATTTT.

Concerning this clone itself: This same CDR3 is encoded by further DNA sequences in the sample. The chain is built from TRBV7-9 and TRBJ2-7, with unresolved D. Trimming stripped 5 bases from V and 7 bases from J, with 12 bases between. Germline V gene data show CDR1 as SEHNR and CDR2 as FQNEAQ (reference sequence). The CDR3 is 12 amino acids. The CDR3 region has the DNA TGTGCCAGCAGCCCGGGTCCCCTGGAGCAGTACTTC. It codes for CASSPGPLEQYF.

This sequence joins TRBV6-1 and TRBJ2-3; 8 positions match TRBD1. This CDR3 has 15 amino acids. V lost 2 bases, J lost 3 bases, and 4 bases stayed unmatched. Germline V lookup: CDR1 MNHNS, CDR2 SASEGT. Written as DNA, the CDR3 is TGTGCCAGCAGTGAACTGGGGACAGGAACAGATACGCAGTATTTT. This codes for CASSELGTGTDTQYF.

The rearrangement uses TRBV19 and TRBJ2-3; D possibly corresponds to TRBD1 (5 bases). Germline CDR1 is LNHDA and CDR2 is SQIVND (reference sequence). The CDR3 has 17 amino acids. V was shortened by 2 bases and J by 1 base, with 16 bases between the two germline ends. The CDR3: CASSIRGTHTRTDTQYF. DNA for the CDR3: TGTGCCAGTAGTATAAGGGGCACCCACACCCGCACAGATACGCAGTATTTT. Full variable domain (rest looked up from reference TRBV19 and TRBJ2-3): DGGITQSPKYLFRKEGQNVTLSCEQNLNHDAMYWYRQDPGQGLRLIYYSQIVNDFQKGDIAEGYSVSREKKESFPLTVTSAQKNPTAFYLCASSIRGTHTRTDTQYFGPGTRLTVL.

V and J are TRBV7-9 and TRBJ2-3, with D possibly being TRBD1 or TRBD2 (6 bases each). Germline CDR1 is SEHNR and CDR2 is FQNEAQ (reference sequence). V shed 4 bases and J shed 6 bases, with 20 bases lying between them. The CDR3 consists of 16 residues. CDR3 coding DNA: TGTGCCAGCAGCTACAGGGTAGCGGACGTTTCTGATACGCAGTATTTT. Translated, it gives CASSYRVADVSDTQYF.

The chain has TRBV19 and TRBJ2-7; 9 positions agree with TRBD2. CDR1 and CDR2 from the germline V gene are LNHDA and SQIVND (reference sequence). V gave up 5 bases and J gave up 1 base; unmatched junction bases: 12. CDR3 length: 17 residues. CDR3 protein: CASSWGSGSDSSYEQYF. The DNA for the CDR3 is TGTGCCAGTAGTTGGGGTAGCGGGAGTGATTCATCCTACGAGCAGTACTTC.